This record covers a single T cell receptor beta chain. The data belong to a study of blood T cell repertoires in COVID-19. Study at large: Collection of acute and convalescent COVID-19 samples took place in the United States, Italy and Spain.

Produced via immunoSEQ multiplex PCR; TCRdb's table is partial and in-frame only. Of 450,000 to 500,000 clones in the sample, roughly 87% were seen once. The TCR sequence derives from a woman between 18 and 29 years old who had recovered from COVID-19. The sample comprised PBMCs or T cells enriched from blood (not recorded which).

The chain's CDR3 is CASSALTGNSPLHF. The CDR3 DNA reads TGTGCCAGCAGTGCCCTGACAGGGAATTCACCCCTCCACTTT. The chain carries TRBV2 and TRBJ1-6; 7 bases map to TRBD1. V shed 4 bases, J shed 7 bases, and the junction held 4 bases outside the gene matches. Germline V lookup: CDR1 SNHLY, CDR2 FYNNEI. The CDR3 loop spans 14 amino acids.